The 23 T cell receptor beta chains below were found in one sample sequenced in a study of CD8+ T cells in alopecia areata. Following RNA extraction, reverse transcription yielded cDNA that acted as the sequencing template. Sequencing was performed with immunoSEQ multiplex PCR; in TCRdb, only in-frame clones are kept and a portion is missing. The top ten clones hold over 10% of a sample with about 180,000 clones, just over 65% of them seen once. The sample was CD8+ T cells sorted from blood, taken at week 0. The receptors were sampled from a human donor with alopecia areata.

This chain connects TRBV5-1 to TRBJ2-7; unclear D gene. CDR3 length: 16 amino acids. V shed 4 bases and J shed 0 bases, with 17 bases lying between them. CDR1 SGHRS and CDR2 YFSETQ come from the germline V gene. This chain's CDR3 is CASSPPGLTPSYEQYF. Here the CDR3 DNA reads TGCGCCAGCAGCCCTCCCGGTCTTACCCCCTCCTACGAGCAGTACTTC.

The chain recombines TRBV13 with TRBJ1-2, with 8 bases identical to TRBD1. After removal of 2 bases from V and 8 bases from J, the junction contained 10 bases not matched to a gene. The germline V gene encodes CDR1 PRHDT and CDR2 FYEKMQ (reference sequence). The CDR3 extends over 15 amino acids. In DNA, the CDR3 is TGTGCCAGCAGCTTACGAATCCGACAGGGGTACGGCTACACCTTC. Translated: CASSLRIRQGYGYTF.

The V and J genes are TRBV29-1 and TRBJ1-1; 8 bases map to TRBD1. Germline lookup yields CDR1 SQVTM and CDR2 ANQGSEA. This CDR3 contains 13 residues. V lost 5 bases and J lost 3; bases outside the gene matches: 5. In DNA, the CDR3 is TGCAGCGTTAAAGGACAGGGCTACACTGAAGCTTTCTTT. Translating it yields CSVKGQGYTEAFF.

A single count supports this clone. CDR3 nucleotide sequence: TGTGCCAGCAGCTTAGGGGCGGGGAACTACAATGAGCAGTTCTTC. Its protein product is CASSLGAGNYNEQFF. The chain recombines TRBV7-9 with TRBJ2-1, with a weak D call TRBD2 (6 bases). The length of the CDR3 is 15 residues. Looked up from germline, CDR1 is SEHNR and CDR2 is FQNEAQ (reference sequence). Trimming pared 1 base from V and 3 bases from J, leaving 10 bases between.

This clone was seen once. The rearrangement joins TRBV9 to TRBJ1-2; a possible D gene is TRBD1 (5 bases). The CDR3 consists of 14 residues. Germline CDR1 is SGDLS and CDR2 is YYNGEE. V was pared by 4 bases and J by 6 bases, with 16 bases between. The DNA of the CDR3 is TGTGCCAGCAGCCCATTACGGGTGGGGGATGGCTACACCTTC. As protein: CASSPLRVGDGYTF.

The chain recombines TRBV12-5 with TRBJ2-1; D is undetermined. Trimming took 1 base from V and 7 from J, leaving 5 bases between them. In germline, CDR1 is LGHNT, CDR2 FRNRAP. The CDR3 runs to 12 residues. For the CDR3, the DNA is TGTGCTAGTGGTTTGGGGGGTAATGAGCAGTTCTTC. Amino acid sequence: CASGLGGNEQFF.

This clone was detected only a few times. This sequence joins TRBV7-9 and TRBJ2-4, with D uncertain. CDR3 length: 15 residues. Germline V gene data show CDR1 as SEHNR and CDR2 as FQNEAQ (reference sequence). Trimming took 3 bases from V and 0 from J, leaving 9 bases between them. This CDR3 is CASSLEPIAKNIQYF. CDR3 coding DNA: TGTGCCAGCAGCTTGGAGCCGATAGCCAAAAACATTCAGTACTTC.

This clone was counted only a few times. V usage is TRBV7-8 and J usage is TRBJ2-5; the D is unclear. CDR1 and CDR2 from the germline V gene are SGHVS and FQNEAQ. CDR3 length: 13 residues. The germline V and J ends were trimmed by 4 bases and 2 bases, with 8 bases remaining between them. CDR3 coding DNA: TGTGCCAGCAGCTCCCAATATCAAGAGACCCAGTACTTC. Protein: CASSSQYQETQYF.

This clone was seen a handful of times. Other DNA sequences from this sample encode an identical CDR3 as well. The rearrangement uses TRBV30 and TRBJ1-5, with D possibly matching TRBD1 (5 bases). From germline, CDR1 is GTSNPN and CDR2 SVGIG (reference sequence). Deletions cut 0 bases from V and 9 bases from J, with 6 bases between. The CDR3 has 11 residues. CDR3 amino acids: CAWSVGGPQHF. The CDR3 DNA reads as TGTGCCTGGAGTGTTGGGGGGCCCCAGCATTTT.

The V gene is TRBV6-1, the J gene TRBJ1-5; D not certain. V shed 7 bases and J shed 7 bases, with 11 bases lying between them. Per germline, CDR1 MNHNS and CDR2 SASEGT. CDR3 length equals 12 residues. The CDR3 sequence is CASNYFEQPQHF. In DNA, the CDR3 is TGTGCCAGCAATTATTTCGAACAGCCCCAGCATTTT.

The rearrangement joins TRBV30 to TRBJ2-3, with 11 bases aligning to TRBD2. The CDR3 is made up of 15 amino acids. CDR1 GTSNPN and CDR2 SVGIG come from the germline V gene (reference sequence). V shed 8 bases and J 4 bases; nucleotides not matched to a gene: 11. The CDR3 DNA reads as TGTGCCGTAGAAGTAGCGGGGGGGAGGGCAGATACGCAGTATTTT. It codes for CAVEVAGGRADTQYF.

This clone was counted between two and nine times. This specimen includes other DNA sequences encoding the same CDR3. The chain links TRBV4-1 to TRBJ1-2; 7 bases match TRBD1. The V segment lost 2 bases and the J segment 5 bases; nucleotides outside the gene matches: 2. CDR1 MGHRA and CDR2 YSYEKL come from the germline V gene. This CDR3 contains 13 residues. The CDR3 DNA is TGCGCCAGCAGCCAACGGACAGGATATGGCTACACCTTC. It translates to CASSQRTGYGYTF.

This sequence joins TRBV6-5 and TRBJ1-3, with D unresolved. V was shortened by 1 base and J by 0 bases, with 4 bases between the two germline ends. CDR1 is MNHEY, CDR2 SVGAGI, per germline. CDR3 length equals 14 residues. The CDR3 reads CASSYYSSGNTIYF. As DNA, the CDR3 is TGTGCCAGCAGTTACTACAGCTCTGGAAACACCATATATTTT.

The J gene is TRBJ2-7, the V gene TRBV30, with D maybe TRBD1 (5 bases). The CDR3 extends over 14 amino acids. V was trimmed by 4 bases and J by 0 bases, leaving 13 bases between them. Per the germline V gene, CDR1 is GTSNPN and CDR2 is SVGIG (reference sequence). The CDR3 DNA is TGTGCCTGGACCTTTCCAGGGTTCTCCTACGAGCAGTACTTC. Translating gives CAWTFPGFSYEQYF.

DNA for the CDR3: TGTGCCACCAGCAGAGATCGAGGGGATCAAGAGACCCAGTACTTC. It translates to CATSRDRGDQETQYF. V is TRBV15 and J is TRBJ2-5, with D perhaps TRBD1 or TRBD2 (5 bases each). This CDR3 has 15 residues. V lost 0 bases and J lost 2, with 10 bases in between. Germline loops: CDR1 LNHNV, CDR2 YYDKDF (reference sequence).

The V and J genes are TRBV5-4 and TRBJ1-1; tentative D call: TRBD1 (6 bases). Looked up from germline, CDR1 is SGHNT and CDR2 is YYREEE (reference sequence). V lost 0 bases to trimming and J lost 0 bases, with 21 bases between them. The CDR3 is 19 amino acids. CDR3 in amino acids: CASSLGEAGGLIMNTEAFF. In DNA form, the CDR3 reads TGTGCCAGCAGCTTGGGTGAAGCGGGGGGCCTAATTATGAACACTGAAGCTTTCTTT.

The chain uses TRBV27 and TRBJ2-1, with 7 nucleotides matching TRBD1. This CDR3 is 15 amino acids long. V was pared by 6 bases and J by 4 bases, with 9 bases of the junction left unmatched. CDR1 and CDR2 from the germline V gene are MNHEY and SMNVEV (reference sequence). As DNA, the CDR3 is TGTGCCAGCAGCCTGGGACAGAGAGGTTACAATGAGCAGTTCTTC. This encodes CASSLGQRGYNEQFF.

CDR3 sequence (DNA): TGTGCCTGGAGTGTAGTGGGTAACGAGCAGTACTTC. This sequence encodes CAWSVVGNEQYF. This chain uses TRBV30 with TRBJ2-7; D not resolved. The V gene's germline CDR1 is GTSNPN and CDR2 SVGIG (reference sequence). This CDR3 has 12 amino acids. Trimming removed 0 bases at V and 5 bases at J, with 8 bases between.

This clone has more than one count but fewer than ten. This chain links TRBV29-1 with TRBJ2-3; no firm D call. With 6 bases removed from V and 3 bases from J, the gap between germline ends came to 13 bases. Germline V gene data show CDR1 as SQVTM and CDR2 as ANQGSEA. The CDR3 covers 13 residues. CDR3 amino acids: CSVPPKSTDTQYF. CDR3 nucleotides: TGCAGCGTCCCGCCGAAGAGTACAGATACGCAGTATTTT.

The V call is TRBV11-3, the J call TRBJ2-5; D uncertain. The V end was cut by 2 bases, the J end by 5 bases, with 3 bases between. The CDR3 is 11 residues long. The V gene's germline CDR1 is SGHNT and CDR2 YENEEA. CDR3: CASSLYETQYF. The DNA for the CDR3 is TGTGCCAGCAGCTTATATGAGACCCAGTACTTC.

This sequence joins TRBV29-1 and TRBJ1-2; 7 bases agree with TRBD1. From germline, CDR1 is SQVTM and CDR2 ANQGSEA. CDR3 length equals 12 residues. V trimming: 7 bases; J trimming: 1 base; junction bases outside the gene matches: 3. The CDR3 loop reads CSARDSNYGYTF. CDR3 bases: TGCAGCGCCCGGGACAGTAACTATGGCTACACCTTC.

This chain joins TRBV10-3 and TRBJ1-2, with D maybe TRBD1 (6 bases). The V end lost 0 bases, the J end lost 4 bases, and 12 bases lay between the germline ends. Germline-derived CDR1 and CDR2 are ENHRY and SYGVKD. This CDR3 has 15 residues. The CDR3 DNA follows: TGTGCCATCAGTGAGTCATTGGGACAAACCTATGGCTACACCTTC. It yields the protein CAISESLGQTYGYTF.

The rearrangement links TRBV6-1 to TRBJ1-2; 7 bases match TRBD1. Looked up from germline, CDR1 is MNHNS and CDR2 is SASEGT. The junction had 7 bases not matched to a gene; V was cut back by 3 bases and J by 3 bases. The CDR3 length is 15 residues. DNA for the CDR3: TGTGCCAGCAGTGACACAGGGGCGGGGGACTATGGCTACACCTTC. Protein product: CASSDTGAGDYGYTF.